This T cell receptor (beta chain) is from a study of T cells in Graves' hyperthyroidism and ophthalmopathy. Each diagnosis drew on symptoms, thyroxine, TRAb, thyroid ultrasound and orbital computed tomography findings. Isolation of PBMCs was performed on 10 ml fresh peripheral blood. Regarding this clonotype: The antigen is not known.

Notes on the study in general: Blood also carried most thyroid clonotypes expanded above 0.001.

Template material for amplifying TCR beta CDR3 regions consisted of RNA transcripts. RT-PCR in the first round (using the HTBI primer set) targeted the TCR CDR3. TCRdb recomputed calls from the multiplex PCR reads with MiXCR, one row per CDR3 protein. The table records 600,000 to 650,000 distinct CDR3 sequences, around 15% of them present only once. Material for sequencing was blood. The clonotype originates from a woman aged 30 to 39 with Graves' hyperthyroidism.

The CDR3 reads CATKAGVARETQYF. CDR3 nucleotides: TGCGCCACTAAAGCGGGAGTAGCTCGGGAGACCCAGTACTTC. This chain uses TRBV5-1 with TRBJ2-5; TRBD2 aligns across 8 bases. Germline assignment: CDR1 SGHRS and CDR2 YFSETQ. The J segment lost 5 bases and the V segment lost 9 bases, leaving 12 bases of the junction unmatched. This CDR3 region has 14 residues.